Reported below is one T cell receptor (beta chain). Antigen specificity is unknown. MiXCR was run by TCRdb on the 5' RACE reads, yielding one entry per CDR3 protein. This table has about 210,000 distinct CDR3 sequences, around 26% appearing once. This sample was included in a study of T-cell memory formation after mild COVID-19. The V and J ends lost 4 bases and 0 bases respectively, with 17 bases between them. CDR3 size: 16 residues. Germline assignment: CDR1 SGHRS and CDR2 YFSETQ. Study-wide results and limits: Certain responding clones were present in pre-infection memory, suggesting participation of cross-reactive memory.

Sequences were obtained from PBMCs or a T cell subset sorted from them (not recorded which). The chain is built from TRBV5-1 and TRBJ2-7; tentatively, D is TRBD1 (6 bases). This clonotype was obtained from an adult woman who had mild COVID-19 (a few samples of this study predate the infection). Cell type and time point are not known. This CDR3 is CASSTNPGAVSYEQYF. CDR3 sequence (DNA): TGCGCCAGCAGCACCAACCCAGGGGCGGTCTCCTACGAGCAGTACTTC.